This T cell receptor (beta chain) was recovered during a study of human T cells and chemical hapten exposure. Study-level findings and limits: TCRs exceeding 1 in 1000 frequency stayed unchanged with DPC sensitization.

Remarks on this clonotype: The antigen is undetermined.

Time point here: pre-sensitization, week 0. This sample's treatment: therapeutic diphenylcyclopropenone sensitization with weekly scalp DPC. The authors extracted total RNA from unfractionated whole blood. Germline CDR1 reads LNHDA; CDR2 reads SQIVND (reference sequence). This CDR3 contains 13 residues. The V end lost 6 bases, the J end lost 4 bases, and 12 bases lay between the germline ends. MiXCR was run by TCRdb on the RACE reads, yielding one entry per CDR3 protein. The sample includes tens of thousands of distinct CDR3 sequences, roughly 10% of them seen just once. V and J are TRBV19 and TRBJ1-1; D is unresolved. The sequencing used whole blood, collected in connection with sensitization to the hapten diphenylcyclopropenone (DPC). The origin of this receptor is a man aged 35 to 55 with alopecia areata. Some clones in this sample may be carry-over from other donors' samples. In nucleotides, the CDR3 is TGTGCCAGTAGCCTGGAGAGTGCCACTGAAGCTTTCTTT. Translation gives CASSLESATEAFF.